The next 28 T cell receptor beta chains were all read from a single sample in a study of blood T cell repertoires in COVID-19. Libraries were prepared by immunoSEQ multiplex PCR; TCRdb keeps only in-frame clonotypes and omits some of them. The data show 210,000 or so clones, over 75% seen once. Sequencing input: PBMCs or T cells enriched from blood (not recorded which). These receptors were taken from a man in his thirties or forties with acute COVID-19.

This clone has a single count. V and J are TRBV5-1 and TRBJ1-6; TRBD1 is a possible D gene (6 bases). The CDR3 covers 15 residues. Trimming removed 1 base at V and 10 bases at J, with 15 bases between. CDR1 and CDR2 from the germline V gene are SGHRS and YFSETQ. The CDR3 reads CASSLSTGYRSPLHF. CDR3 sequence (DNA): TGCGCCAGCAGCTTGAGTACAGGGTATCGGTCACCCCTCCACTTT.

This clone was detected only once. J is TRBJ1-4 and V is TRBV5-1, with TRBD1 as a possible D gene (6 bases). The germline V and J ends were trimmed by 0 bases and 6 bases, with 12 bases remaining between them. Per germline, CDR1 SGHRS and CDR2 YFSETQ. The CDR3 runs 15 residues. DNA for the CDR3: TGCGCCAGCAGCTTGGCCGGCAGGGGAGATGAAAAACTGTTTTTT. Its protein is CASSLAGRGDEKLFF. Using reference TRBV5-1 and TRBJ1-4 for the parts outside the CDR3, the full variable domain is KAGVTQTPRYLIKTRGQQVTLSCSPISGHRSVSWYQQTPGQGLQFLFEYFSETQRNKGNFPGRFSGRQFSNSRSEMNVSTLELGDSALYLCASSLAGRGDEKLFFGSGTQLSVL.

The chain uses TRBV2 and TRBJ1-4; D perhaps matches TRBD1 (6 bases). Germline CDR1 SNHLY, CDR2 FYNNEI. The CDR3 contains 13 residues. V shed 7 bases and J shed 2 bases, with 8 bases lying between them. This CDR3 reads CASKGGTNEKLFF. CDR3 DNA sequence: TGTGCCAGCAAGGGGGGGACTAATGAAAAACTGTTTTTT.

The DNA of the CDR3 is TGTGCCAGCAGAAGCGGCGGGCAGAACACTGAAGCTTTCTTT. Translating it yields CASRSGGQNTEAFF. V gene TRBV6-5 combines with J gene TRBJ1-1; D gene unclear. Germline V gene lookup returns CDR1 MNHEY and CDR2 SVGAGI. The CDR3 runs 14 residues. The V and J ends lost 6 bases and 1 base respectively, with 12 bases between them.

V gene TRBV5-1 combines with J gene TRBJ1-1; possibly TRBD1 for D (6 bases). Per the germline V gene, CDR1 is SGHRS and CDR2 is YFSETQ. Trimming removed 0 bases from V and 4 bases from J, with 13 bases in between. There are 15 residues in the CDR3. CDR3 DNA sequence: TGCGCCAGCAGCTTGGGACAGGTAGAAGGCACTGAAGCTTTCTTT. Its protein product is CASSLGQVEGTEAFF. Full variable domain (outside the CDR3, taken from reference TRBV5-1 and TRBJ1-1): KAGVTQTPRYLIKTRGQQVTLSCSPISGHRSVSWYQQTPGQGLQFLFEYFSETQRNKGNFPGRFSGRQFSNSRSEMNVSTLELGDSALYLCASSLGQVEGTEAFFGQGTRLTVV.

The CDR3 DNA follows: TGTGCCAGCAGTTTATCCGGGACAGGGATGGGCTCTGGAAACACCATATATTTT. This encodes CASSLSGTGMGSGNTIYF. The V and J genes are TRBV27 and TRBJ1-3, with TRBD1 matching over 9 bases. Germline-derived CDR1 and CDR2 are MNHEY and SMNVEV (reference sequence). J lost 0 bases, V lost 0 bases, and 6 bases had no gene match. The CDR3 loop spans 18 amino acids.

This clone turned up a few times. The chain employs TRBV7-7 and TRBJ2-2; 7 positions agree with TRBD2. The V gene end was trimmed by 3 bases and the J gene end by 7 bases; junction bases not matched to a gene: 8. Germline loops: CDR1 SSHAT, CDR2 FNYEAQ (reference sequence). The CDR3 extends over 15 amino acids. This CDR3 reads CASSFYAGDVGELFF. CDR3 DNA sequence: TGTGCCAGCAGCTTTTACGCGGGGGATGTCGGGGAGCTGTTTTTT.

The chain joins TRBV7-3 to TRBJ1-1, with D tentatively TRBD1 (5 bases). Trimming stripped 0 bases from V and 0 bases from J, with 20 bases between. There are 19 residues in the CDR3. CDR1 is SGHTA, CDR2 FQGTGA, per germline. CDR3 residues: CASSLTGGAGTLLNTEAFF. In nucleotides, the CDR3 is TGTGCCAGCAGCTTAACCGGCGGGGCAGGGACCCTTTTGAACACTGAAGCTTTCTTT. Together with reference TRBV7-3 and TRBJ1-1, the CDR3 gives the full variable domain: GAGVSQTPSNKVTEKGKYVELRCDPISGHTALYWYRQSLGQGPEFLIYFQGTGAADDSGLPNDRFFAVRPEGSVSTLKIQRTERGDSAVYLCASSLTGGAGTLLNTEAFFGQGTRLTVV.

In its sample, this clone was seen once. The junction departs from germline at one end; a sequencing error may be responsible. The genes are TRBV2 and TRBJ2-7; maybe TRBD2 (7 bases). Germline CDR1 reads SNHLY; CDR2 reads FYNNEI. The CDR3 sequence is 13 residues long. CDR3 loop: CATTRGDTLFGDF. In DNA form, the CDR3 reads TGTGCCACAACCCGGGGGGACACTCTATTTGGGGACTTC.

This rearrangement joins TRBV19 to TRBJ1-1, with a possible D match to TRBD1 (5 bases). Trimming pared 3 bases from V and 10 bases from J, leaving 9 bases between. Germline V gene sequence: CDR1 LNHDA, CDR2 SQIVND (reference sequence). The CDR3 loop spans 11 amino acids. The DNA of the CDR3 is TGTGCCAGTAGTATGCTCCAGGGAGCTTTCTTT. Its translation: CASSMLQGAFF.

The chain has TRBV5-3 and TRBJ2-5, with 8 bases matching TRBD2. TRBV5-3 is given ORF status, its function remaining uncertain. Trimming removed 3 bases from V and 4 bases from J; junction bases left unmatched: 11. The CDR3 totals 16 residues. The CDR3 coding sequence is TGTGCCAGAAGCTCCCGAGGTAGCGGGGTCGGAGAGACCCAGTACTTC. Protein sequence: CARSSRGSGVGETQYF.

The V and J genes are TRBV7-9 and TRBJ2-3; 8 nucleotides align to TRBD1. The CDR3 is 16 residues long. V lost 5 bases and J lost 2; bases outside the gene matches: 9. Germline assignment: CDR1 SEHNR and CDR2 FQNEAQ (reference sequence). CDR3 amino acids: CASSPRRDRFTDTQYF. CDR3 DNA sequence: TGTGCCAGCAGCCCACGCCGGGACAGGTTCACAGATACGCAGTATTTT.

The J gene is TRBJ2-3, the V gene TRBV29-1; 11 nucleotides align to TRBD2. This CDR3 is built from 12 residues. J was trimmed by 6 bases and V by 6 bases; bases with no gene match: 2. Germline V gene lookup returns CDR1 SQVTM and CDR2 ANQGSEA. CDR3 coding DNA: TGCAGCGTGGGGACTAGCGGCGATACGCAGTATTTT. It codes for CSVGTSGDTQYF.

This chain joins TRBV18 and TRBJ2-3; D perhaps matches TRBD2 (6 bases). The CDR3 extends over 17 amino acids. Per the germline V gene, CDR1 is KGHSH and CDR2 is LQKENI. V shed 0 bases and J shed 0 bases, with 13 bases lying between them. The CDR3 protein is CASSPPGTGASTDTQYF. The DNA of the CDR3 is TGTGCCAGCTCACCACCTGGGACTGGTGCTAGCACAGATACGCAGTATTTT.

This chain connects TRBV12-1 to TRBJ2-7; the D call TRBD1 from the table was never checked on the DNA. TRBV12-1 corresponds to a pseudogene. The CDR3 has 16 amino acids. The CDR3 spells CASSLYRGPKEYEQYF. The CDR3 DNA sequence: TGTGCCAGCAGCTTATACAGGGGGCCCAAGGAATACGAGCAGTACTTC.

V gene TRBV9 combines with J gene TRBJ2-2, with TRBD1 matching 7 bases. From germline, CDR1 is SGDLS and CDR2 YYNGEE. V lost 5 bases and J lost 6; bases outside the gene matches: 4. The CDR3 length is 13 residues. CDR3 region: CASRPTGPGELFF. The CDR3 bases are TGTGCCAGCAGACCGACAGGGCCCGGGGAGCTGTTTTTT.

This clone has ten or more counts. The V call is TRBV29-1, the J call TRBJ1-2; D not certain. The V and J ends lost 5 bases and 4 bases respectively, with 11 bases between them. Germline V lookup: CDR1 SQVTM, CDR2 ANQGSEA. The CDR3 has 12 residues. CDR3 residues: CSVQPGTYGYTF. DNA for the CDR3: TGCAGCGTTCAACCAGGAACCTATGGCTACACCTTC.

The rearrangement joins TRBV6-4 to TRBJ2-1; 10 bases fit TRBD2. The CDR3 covers 16 residues. Unmatched junction bases numbered 7, after V lost 8 bases and J lost 0 bases. Germline V gene sequence: CDR1 MRHNA, CDR2 SNTAGT. This CDR3 reads CASGPSSGGSYNEQFF. For the CDR3, the DNA is TGTGCCAGCGGTCCCTCTAGCGGGGGCTCCTACAATGAGCAGTTCTTC.

The chain combines TRBV5-1 with TRBJ1-1; D unclear. V gave up 3 bases and J gave up 0 bases, with 9 bases separating them. The CDR3 sequence is 14 residues long. CDR1 is SGHRS, CDR2 YFSETQ, per germline. The CDR3 region has the DNA TGCGCCAGCAGCTCCTCGGGAATGAACACTGAAGCTTTCTTT. Its translation is CASSSSGMNTEAFF.

The chain couples TRBV5-1 to TRBJ1-2, with D possibly TRBD1 on 6 matching bases. Germline V gene lookup returns CDR1 SGHRS and CDR2 YFSETQ. V was clipped by 4 bases and J by 12 bases, with 19 bases between them. This CDR3 region has 13 residues. CDR3 bases: TGCGCCAGCAGCGACGGACAGCGGGATGGTCACACCTTC. This encodes CASSDGQRDGHTF.

The chain couples TRBV19 to TRBJ1-5, with 7 bases aligning to TRBD1. The CDR3 length is 15 residues. Germline CDR1 is LNHDA and CDR2 is SQIVND (reference sequence). The trim removed 7 bases at V and 2 bases at J, leaving 8 bases unmatched. The CDR3 DNA sequence: TGTGCCAGTACCCCACAGGGGAAGGGCAATCAGCCCCAGCATTTT. Amino acid sequence: CASTPQGKGNQPQHF.

This chain uses TRBV13 with TRBJ2-7, with 8 bases fitting TRBD1. The CDR3 is made up of 15 amino acids. V trimming: 1 base; J trimming: 2 bases; junction bases outside the gene matches: 4. Germline loops: CDR1 PRHDT, CDR2 FYEKMQ (reference sequence). CDR3 sequence reads: CASSLAQGVAYEQYF. The CDR3 nucleotides are TGTGCCAGCAGCTTAGCACAGGGGGTCGCCTACGAGCAGTACTTC.

This chain joins TRBV9 and TRBJ2-5; 7 nucleotides line up with TRBD2. J lost 2 bases, V lost 3 bases, and 4 bases had no gene match. The CDR3 has 14 residues. Germline CDR1 reads SGDLS; CDR2 reads YYNGEE. This CDR3 is CASSEGRVQETQYF. For the CDR3, the DNA is TGTGCCAGCAGCGAGGGGAGGGTTCAAGAGACCCAGTACTTC.

This chain connects TRBV7-9 to TRBJ2-5, with D maybe TRBD2 (5 bases). This CDR3 region has 13 residues. Germline assignment: CDR1 SEHNR and CDR2 FQNEAQ (reference sequence). The germline V and J ends were trimmed by 4 bases and 5 bases, with 11 bases remaining between them. CDR3 nucleotide sequence: TGTGCCAGCAGCTCCCCCGGCGGGGAGACCCAGTACTTC. Its translation: CASSSPGGETQYF. The full variable domain, rest sourced from reference TRBV7-9 and TRBJ2-5, is DTGVSQNPRHKITKRGQNVTFRCDPISEHNRLYWYRQTLGQGPEFLTYFQNEAQLEKSRLLSDRFSAERPKGSFSTLEIQRTEQGDSAMYLCASSSPGGETQYFGPGTRLLVL.

The J gene is TRBJ1-2, the V gene TRBV10-1; D not resolved. Germline V gene sequence: CDR1 WNHNN, CDR2 SYGVQD (reference sequence). Trimming removed 4 bases at V and 8 bases at J, with 11 bases between. CDR3 length equals 12 residues. The CDR3 loop reads CASSVAINGYTF. DNA of the CDR3: TGCGCCAGCAGTGTGGCCATTAACGGCTACACCTTC.

The rearrangement joins TRBV18 to TRBJ1-2; D call uncertain. The ends were cut back, 0 bases at V and 4 bases at J, with 6 bases in the middle. CDR3 length: 13 amino acids. Germline V lookup: CDR1 KGHSH, CDR2 LQKENI. This CDR3 is CASSPPEFYGYTF. CDR3 in DNA: TGTGCCAGCTCACCACCCGAGTTCTATGGCTACACCTTC.

V gene TRBV3-1 (or the pseudogene TRBV3-2) combines with J gene TRBJ1-1, with D perhaps TRBD1 (5 bases). The CDR3 totals 12 residues. The ends were cut back, 1 base at V and 7 bases at J, with 7 bases in the middle. Germline values: CDR1 LGHDT, CDR2 YNNKEL (reference sequence). The CDR3 coding sequence is TGTGCCAGCAGCCAAGGACAGATTGAAGCTTTCTTT. It is translated as CASSQGQIEAFF.

CDR3 sequence reads: CASSVQGSSYNSPLHF. The CDR3 bases are TGCGCCAGCAGTGTACAGGGAAGCTCCTATAATTCACCCCTCCACTTT. The chain has TRBV10-1 and TRBJ1-6, with a tentative D call TRBD1 (6 bases). CDR3 length equals 16 residues. The V gene lost 4 bases and the J gene lost 0 bases, with 10 bases spanning the gap. CDR1 and CDR2 from the germline V gene are WNHNN and SYGVQD (reference sequence).